This T cell receptor (beta chain) comes out of a study of blood T cells in healthy people across ages. Study-wide findings and caveats: Both naive CD4+ cell counts and diversity were greater in long-lived donors than in aged donors.

A second PCR of 7 to 11 cycles used a sample-barcoded 5' primer and a J-beta primer mix. Via MiXCR, TCRdb re-called the 5' RACE reads, giving one row per CDR3 protein. This table holds hundreds of thousands of distinct CDR3 sequences, approximately 30% found once. The CDR3 extends over 13 amino acids. The V and J ends lost 0 bases and 7 bases respectively, with 12 bases between them. Per the germline V gene, CDR1 is GTSNPN and CDR2 is SVGIG (reference sequence). This clonotype was seen ten or more times. What it binds is not known. The sequenced sample consisted of blood. This TCR came from a woman of 80 years or more in good health. The chain uses TRBV30 and TRBJ2-5; D might be TRBD1 (5 bases). The CDR3: CAWSVQARGTQYF. CDR3 DNA sequence: TGTGCCTGGAGTGTACAGGCTAGGGGGACCCAGTACTTC. Using reference TRBV30 and TRBJ2-5 for the parts outside the CDR3, the full variable domain is SQTIHQWPATLVQPVGSPLSLECTVEGTSNPNLYWYRQAAGRGLQLLFYSVGIGQISSEVPQNLSASRPQDRQFILSSKKLLLSDSGFYLCAWSVQARGTQYFGPGTRLLVL.